Listed here are 5 T cell receptor beta chains from one sample, sequenced in a study of graft-versus-host responses after intestinal transplantation. These receptors' antigens are unknown. Clones were read by immunoSEQ multiplex PCR, and TCRdb kept only the in-frame ones, dropping some. Altogether about 120,000 clones are present, approximately 92% being singletons, with the ten largest covering roughly 0.11%. Sequencing was performed on unstimulated CD4+ T cells sorted from spleen or lymph node cells, taken before intestinal transplant. The source of these receptors is a human donor who received an intestinal transplant.

The chain carries TRBV15 and TRBJ2-7; D perhaps matches TRBD1 (8 bases). Germline V gene data show CDR1 as LNHNV and CDR2 as YYDKDF (reference sequence). CDR3 size: 18 residues. V was cut by 5 bases and J by 5 bases, with 28 bases left in between. In nucleotides, the CDR3 is TGTGCCACCAGCTCAGCGGGGACAGGCCCCTGGGGTAGCGACGAGCAGTACTTC. Protein product: CATSSAGTGPWGSDEQYF.

The J gene is TRBJ2-7, the V gene TRBV5-1; no clear D. The germline gives CDR1 SGHRS, CDR2 YFSETQ. V was trimmed by 3 bases and J by 2 bases, leaving 6 bases between them. CDR3 size: 12 residues. The CDR3 DNA reads TGCGCCAGCAGCTCCATAGCCTACGAGCAGTACTTC. It specifies CASSSIAYEQYF. The complete variable domain, with remaining parts taken from reference TRBV5-1 and TRBJ2-7, reads KAGVTQTPRYLIKTRGQQVTLSCSPISGHRSVSWYQQTPGQGLQFLFEYFSETQRNKGNFPGRFSGRQFSNSRSEMNVSTLELGDSALYLCASSSIAYEQYFGPGTRLTVT.

The J gene is TRBJ2-7, the V gene TRBV4-1, with D unresolved. V gave up 0 bases and J gave up 6 bases, with 6 bases separating them. The CDR3 loop spans 12 amino acids. CDR1 is MGHRA and CDR2 is YSYEKL in the germline V gene. The CDR3 here is CASSQDLLEQYF. CDR3 in DNA: TGCGCCAGCAGCCAAGATTTACTCGAGCAGTACTTC.

V gene TRBV4-1 combines with J gene TRBJ2-1; D remains unclear. There are 15 residues in the CDR3. V lost 0 bases, J lost 2 bases, and 8 bases lay in between. Germline assignment: CDR1 MGHRA and CDR2 YSYEKL. DNA for the CDR3: TGCGCCAGCAGCCAAGACGGGTTCCCCTACAATGAGCAGTTCTTC. Encoded protein: CASSQDGFPYNEQFF.

V usage is TRBV19 and J usage is TRBJ1-2; no reliable D call. V was shortened by 7 bases and J by 4 bases, with 13 bases between the two germline ends. CDR3 length: 13 amino acids. In germline, CDR1 is LNHDA, CDR2 SQIVND (reference sequence). The CDR3 DNA is TGTGCCAGTACCCCGGGCGGAACCTATGGCTACACCTTC. Translating it yields CASTPGGTYGYTF.